This passage covers 19 T cell receptor beta chains from one sample sequenced in a study of T cell repertoires in cytomegalovirus infection (dated 2019 in TCRdb). For sequencing, an Illumina HiSeq 1500 was employed. TCRdb passed the public sequencing reads through fastp at Q25 and MiXCR, retaining productive beta sequences. Each entry is one CDR3 protein sequence, shown with its most common DNA and genes. The sample contains roughly 120,000 distinct CDR3 sequences, approximately 30% of them found a single time. The biggest ten clones account for approximately 59% of the sample. These receptors lack a known antigen. The treatment or condition label for this specimen denotes: in vitro stimulation with specific CMV peptide epitopes to enrich CMV-specific T cells. The specimen was CD8+ T cells from cultured PBMCs, collected from culture after CMV antigen stimulation. These receptor sequences come from a human donor in good health (CMV status not recorded). Some clones in this sample may be carry-over from other donors' samples.

This clonotype was found a few times. The chain joins TRBV7-9 to TRBJ2-7; D gene ambiguous. Per the germline V gene, CDR1 is SEHNR and CDR2 is FQNEAQ (reference sequence). The CDR3 sequence is 11 residues long. V dropped 5 bases and J dropped 3 bases, with 5 bases sitting between them. In DNA form, the CDR3 reads TGTGCCAGCAGCCCAGACTACGAGCAGTACTTC. Its translation is CASSPDYEQYF.

The chain carries TRBV28 and TRBJ2-3, with D tentatively TRBD2 (5 bases). The CDR3 consists of 17 residues. V shed 6 bases and J shed 0 bases, with 19 bases lying between them. Germline V gives CDR1 MDHEN, CDR2 SYDVKM. CDR3 sequence (DNA): TGTGCCAGCAGCCTCCCGGAGGACGGGAAAAGCACAGATACGCAGTATTTT. Translation: CASSLPEDGKSTDTQYF. Looking up the rest from reference TRBV28 and TRBJ2-3 gives the full variable domain: DVKVTQSSRYLVKRTGEKVFLECVQDMDHENMFWYRQDPGLGLRLIYFSYDVKMKEKGDIPEGYSVSREKKERFSLILESASTNQTSMYLCASSLPEDGKSTDTQYFGPGTRLTVL.

The chain combines TRBV4-2 with TRBJ2-5; D possibly corresponds to TRBD2 (5 bases). This CDR3 is 18 amino acids long. The ends were cut back, 0 bases at V and 1 base at J, with 18 bases in the middle. CDR1 and CDR2 from the germline V gene are LGHNA and YNFKEQ. DNA for the CDR3: TGTGCCAGCAGCCAAGATTCCAGTGGCAGCGGACTCCAAGAGACCCAGTACTTC. Amino acids: CASSQDSSGSGLQETQYF.

This clonotype appeared a few times. The J gene is TRBJ1-5, the V gene TRBV6-6, with 8 positions matching TRBD1. Germline CDR1 and CDR2: MNHNY and SVGAGI (reference sequence). Trimming took 6 bases from V and 5 from J; bases not matched to a gene: 15. This CDR3 spans 17 amino acids. Written as DNA, the CDR3 is TGTGCCAGCAGCCCGAGCCCCGACAGGGGTATCGATCAGCCCCAGCATTTT. Translated: CASSPSPDRGIDQPQHF.

This clonotype turned up a few times. The rearrangement links TRBV5-1 to TRBJ2-5; D tentatively fits TRBD1 or TRBD2 (5 bases each). This CDR3 is 16 amino acids long. V was shortened by 4 bases and J by 5 bases, with 21 bases between the two germline ends. Germline assignment: CDR1 SGHRS and CDR2 YFSETQ. The DNA of the CDR3 is TGCGCCAGCAGCCAAAACGTGGGGACCTCGAGGGAGACCCAGTACTTC. The encoded protein is CASSQNVGTSRETQYF.

This chain links TRBV19 with TRBJ2-7; 8 bases fit TRBD1. Germline trimming cut 6 bases from V and 5 bases from J; bases unmatched to any gene: 15. Germline values: CDR1 LNHDA, CDR2 SQIVND (reference sequence). CDR3 length equals 16 residues. CDR3 sequence reads: CASSISMTGVRDEQYF. The CDR3 region has the DNA TGTGCCAGTAGCATCTCCATGACAGGGGTCAGGGACGAGCAGTACTTC. The variable domain in full, completed from reference TRBV19 and TRBJ2-7, reads DGGITQSPKYLFRKEGQNVTLSCEQNLNHDAMYWYRQDPGQGLRLIYYSQIVNDFQKGDIAEGYSVSREKKESFPLTVTSAQKNPTAFYLCASSISMTGVRDEQYFGPGTRLTVT.

This chain connects TRBV6-2 or TRBV6-3 to TRBJ1-1, with TRBD1 matching 8 bases. The CDR3 is 12 amino acids. Germline V gives CDR1 MNHEY, CDR2 SVGEGT. V lost 6 bases and J lost 8; bases outside the gene matches: 5. CDR3 DNA sequence: TGTGCCAGCAGAAGACAGGGGCCCGAAGCTTTCTTT. Its protein is CASRRQGPEAFF.

This chain connects TRBV29-1 to TRBJ1-1; 7 nucleotides align to TRBD1. Trimming cost V 7 bases and J 4 bases; bases outside gene matches: 12. The CDR3 is 14 residues long. Germline CDR1 reads SQVTM; CDR2 reads ANQGSEA. The CDR3 reads CSAYRGGGVTEAFF. The CDR3 bases are TGCAGCGCCTACCGAGGAGGGGGCGTCACTGAAGCTTTCTTT.

This sequence joins TRBV27 and TRBJ1-2; D ambiguous. Trimming pared 5 bases from V and 2 bases from J, leaving 30 bases between. CDR3 size: 20 residues. Germline lookup yields CDR1 MNHEY and CDR2 SMNVEV (reference sequence). The CDR3 DNA follows: TGTGCCAGCAGTCCTACTCTAATACGCGGTTCGGGGAAGACGAACTATGGCTACACCTTC. It encodes CASSPTLIRGSGKTNYGYTF.

The genes are TRBV20-1 and TRBJ2-5; TRBD2 matches at 12 bases. The CDR3 is 14 amino acids. Trimming removed 5 bases from V and 4 bases from J; junction bases left unmatched: 5. CDR1 and CDR2 from the germline V gene are DFQATT and SNEGSKA (reference sequence). Here the CDR3 DNA reads TGCAGTGCTGAGACTAGCGGGGGAGGAGAGACCCAGTACTTC. This translates into CSAETSGGGETQYF.

The CDR3 is CASSQVGNLLHF. CDR3 DNA sequence: TGCGCCAGCAGCCAAGTGGGAAATCTCCTCCACTTT. The V and J genes are TRBV4-1 and TRBJ1-6; D is unresolved. This CDR3 region has 12 residues. The germline V and J ends were trimmed by 1 base and 15 bases, with 10 bases remaining between them. CDR1 is MGHRA, CDR2 YSYEKL, per germline.

This clonotype was observed a handful of times. The gene calls are TRBV6-1 and TRBJ1-1; no reliable D call. CDR1 MNHNS and CDR2 SASEGT come from the germline V gene. The CDR3 runs 13 residues. V lost 5 bases, J lost 4 bases, and 11 bases lay in between. The CDR3 sequence is CASSYRLFTEAFF. CDR3 DNA: TGTGCCAGCAGTTATCGTCTGTTCACTGAAGCTTTCTTT.

The chain carries TRBV12-3 or TRBV12-4 and TRBJ2-7, with D perhaps TRBD2 (6 bases). V lost 4 bases to trimming and J lost 1 base, with 8 bases between them. The CDR3 extends over 13 amino acids. CDR3 bases: TGTGCCAGCAGTTGGGAGGTTTCCTACGAGCAGTACTTC. Translation gives CASSWEVSYEQYF.

CDR3 region: CASGLRDRGIDEQYF. The CDR3 coding sequence is TGTGCCAGCGGGCTCCGGGACAGGGGGATCGACGAGCAGTACTTC. V usage is TRBV5-5 and J usage is TRBJ2-7; 11 nucleotides match TRBD1. V was clipped by 7 bases and J by 5 bases; unmatched bases: 11. CDR3 length equals 15 residues. Germline loops: CDR1 SGHKS, CDR2 YYEKEE (reference sequence). Full variable domain (outside the CDR3, taken from reference TRBV5-5 and TRBJ2-7): DAGVTQSPTHLIKTRGQQVTLRCSPISGHKSVSWYQQVLGQGPQFIFQYYEKEERGRGNFPDRFSARQFPNYSSELNVNALLLGDSALYLCASGLRDRGIDEQYFGPGTRLTVT.

In this sample, this clonotype turned up a few times. The chain employs TRBV27 and TRBJ2-3; 9 nucleotides match TRBD2. The ends lost 5 bases at V and 1 base at J; junction bases unmatched: 7. The CDR3 totals 16 residues. Germline CDR1 is MNHEY and CDR2 is SMNVEV (reference sequence). CDR3 nucleotides: TGTGCCAGCAGTCCGCGGACTAGCGTCCGCACAGATACGCAGTATTTT. It encodes CASSPRTSVRTDTQYF.

There are a few counts of this clonotype. V and J are TRBV2 and TRBJ2-2, with D unresolved. The CDR3 consists of 14 residues. Looked up from germline, CDR1 is SNHLY and CDR2 is FYNNEI. Trimming stripped 5 bases from V and 0 bases from J, with 7 bases between. CDR3 loop: CASSFVTNTGELFF. Written as DNA, the CDR3 is TGTGCCAGCAGTTTCGTCACGAACACCGGGGAGCTGTTTTTT.

This clonotype showed up just a few times. The chain uses TRBV7-8 and TRBJ2-7; 11 positions match TRBD1. J lost 4 bases, V lost 5 bases, and 7 bases had no gene match. Germline V gives CDR1 SGHVS, CDR2 FQNEAQ. The CDR3 runs 15 residues. DNA of the CDR3: TGTGCCAGCAGCCGGACAGGGGGCCAAATATACGAGCAGTACTTC. Translating gives CASSRTGGQIYEQYF.

This rearrangement joins TRBV14 to TRBJ2-5, with 9 bases identical to TRBD1. CDR3 length equals 15 residues. Trimming removed 1 base from V and 3 bases from J; junction bases left unmatched: 3. Germline V gene sequence: CDR1 SGHDN, CDR2 FVKESK. The CDR3 DNA sequence: TGTGCCAGCAGCCAAGGGACAGGGGCCGAAGAGACCCAGTACTTC. This translates into CASSQGTGAEETQYF.

V usage is TRBV13 and J usage is TRBJ2-7; 7 bases line up with TRBD1. In germline, CDR1 is PRHDT, CDR2 FYEKMQ (reference sequence). The CDR3 sequence is 14 residues long. V lost 0 bases, J lost 6 bases, and 5 bases stayed unmatched. The CDR3 DNA follows: TGTGCCAGCAGCTTAGGGGACAGGAAGGGCGAGCAGTACTTC. This encodes CASSLGDRKGEQYF. The full variable domain, completed using reference TRBV13 and TRBJ2-7, is AAGVIQSPRHLIKEKRETATLKCYPIPRHDTVYWYQQGPGQDPQFLISFYEKMQSDKGSIPDRFSAQQFSDYHSELNMSSLELGDSALYFCASSLGDRKGEQYFGPGTRLTVT.